The present T cell receptor beta chain was sequenced within a study of Ad26.COV2.S vaccination and SARS-CoV-2 variants. The wider study: Ad26.COV2.S arm of COV1001 included the donor. Intramuscularly, Ad26.COV2.S was given either once or twice, 56 days apart.

As concerns this clone: Its antigen is undetermined.

The germline V gene encodes CDR1 MNHEY and CDR2 SMNVEV (reference sequence). The CDR3 has 14 amino acids. Deletions cut 2 bases from V and 5 bases from J, with 12 bases between. Profiling relied on immunoSEQ multiplex PCR, and the TCRdb table lists in-frame clones only, not all of them. Among around 320,000 clones listed, around 83% were seen once. Treatment in this sample: around 19 received Ad26.COV2.S at low or high dose, single or two shots; about 5 received placebo; per-sample allocation not given. Sampling occurred on day 63 after the first vaccine or placebo injection. Overall study results and limits: Vaccine recipients surpassed placebo recipients in spike-specific TCR breadth.

V gene TRBV27 combines with J gene TRBJ2-5, with D perhaps matching TRBD1 (5 bases). Sequencing was performed on peripheral blood, taken in a trial of Ad26.COV2.S vaccine versus placebo. The clonotype was recovered from a person aged 18-60 years who received the Ad26.COV2.S COVID-19 vaccine or a placebo. This chain's CDR3 is CASSLISRAETQYF. In DNA form, the CDR3 reads TGTGCCAGCAGTTTAATCTCCAGGGCGGAGACCCAGTACTTC.